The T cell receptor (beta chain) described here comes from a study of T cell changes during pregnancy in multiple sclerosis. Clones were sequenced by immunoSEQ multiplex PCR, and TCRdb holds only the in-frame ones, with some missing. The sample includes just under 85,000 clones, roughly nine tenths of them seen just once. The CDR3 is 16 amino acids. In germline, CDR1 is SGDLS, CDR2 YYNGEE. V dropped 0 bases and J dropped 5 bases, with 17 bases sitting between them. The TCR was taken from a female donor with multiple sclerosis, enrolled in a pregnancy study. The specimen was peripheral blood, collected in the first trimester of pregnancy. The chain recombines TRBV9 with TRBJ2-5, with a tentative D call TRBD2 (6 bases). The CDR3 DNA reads TGTGCCAGCAGCGTAGCCCCGGGACTTTCGGGTGAGACCCAGTACTTC. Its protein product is CASSVAPGLSGETQYF. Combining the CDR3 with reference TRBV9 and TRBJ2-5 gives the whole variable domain DSGVTQTPKHLITATGQRVTLRCSPRSGDLSVYWYQQSLDQGLQFLIQYYNGEERAKGNILERFSAQQFPDLHSELNLSSLELGDSALYFCASSVAPGLSGETQYFGPGTRLLVL.